This T cell receptor (beta chain) was captured by sequencing in a study of blood T cell repertoires in COVID-19. The wider study: The United States, Italy and Spain supplied acute and convalescent COVID-19 samples.

This CDR3 comprises 14 residues. Trimming at V came to 6 bases and at J to 3 bases, leaving 7 bases not matched to a gene. Looked up from germline, CDR1 is SGHVS and CDR2 is FQNEAQ. This clone has a handful of counts. In the original processing: Using reference gene primer amplification, nucleated cell counts were estimated. Measured with immunoSEQ multiplex PCR; TCRdb has only the in-frame clones, and not every one. The V and J calls and clone size come from that table; D and trimming were worked out from the DNA. The sample shows 100,000 to 150,000 clones, approximately 80% of them seen only once. Sample: peripheral blood. The receptor's source is a woman aged 50 to 65 with acute or convalescent COVID-19. The chain recombines TRBV7-8 with TRBJ1-2; 7 bases are shared with TRBD1. The CDR3 here is CASSFRDRYYGYTF. DNA of the CDR3: TGTGCCAGCAGTTTCCGGGACAGATACTATGGCTACACCTTC. The full variable domain, with the rest looked up from reference TRBV7-8 and TRBJ1-2, is GAGVSQSPRYKVAKRGQDVALRCDPISGHVSLFWYQQALGQGPEFLTYFQNEAQLDKSGLPSDRFFAERPEGSVSTLKIQRTQQEDSAVYLCASSFRDRYYGYTFGSGTRLTVV.